A single sample is the source of the 25 T cell receptor beta chains below, sequenced in a study of blood T cell repertoires in COVID-19 (dated by TCRdb to the early 2020s). To prepare the library, the immunoSEQ multiplex PCR assay was applied. Drawn from immuneACCESS, this table holds only the in-frame rearrangements with V and J called that TCRdb kept. Clones are partly lost; checked studies trace under half to an unresolved V gene and leave the rest unexplained. In this sample the table shows some 130,000 clones, 70% to 90% of which occur a single time. The ten largest make up 10% of the sample. The sample taken for sequencing was peripheral blood. The source is a man between 45 and 60 years old with acute or convalescent COVID-19.

A single count supports this clone. The V gene is TRBV15, the J gene TRBJ1-1, with 10 bases that match TRBD1. From germline, CDR1 is LNHNV and CDR2 YYDKDF (reference sequence). This CDR3 spans 15 amino acids. J was trimmed by 1 base and V by 3 bases; bases with no gene match: 2. CDR3 sequence reads: CATSSRTGGNTEAFF. In DNA form, the CDR3 reads TGTGCCACCAGCAGCCGGACAGGGGGGAACACTGAAGCTTTCTTT. The full variable domain, its missing parts supplied by reference TRBV15 and TRBJ1-1, is DAMVIQNPRYQVTQFGKPVTLSCSQTLNHNVMYWYQQKSSQAPKLLFHYYDKDFNNEADTPDNFQSRRPNTSFCFLDIRSPGLGDTAMYLCATSSRTGGNTEAFFGQGTRLTVV.

The sample holds one count of this clone. This chain joins TRBV5-8 and TRBJ1-1; TRBD1 aligns across 10 bases. CDR3 size: 15 residues. The junction had 6 bases not matched to a gene; V was cut back by 5 bases and J by 2 bases. CDR1 is SGHTS and CDR2 is YDEGEE in the germline V gene. CDR3 coding DNA: TGTGCCAGCAGGGTCCGGGACAGGGGAAACACTGAAGCTTTCTTT. Translation gives CASRVRDRGNTEAFF.

This sequence joins TRBV7-9 and TRBJ1-2; D is unresolved. In germline, CDR1 is SEHNR, CDR2 FQNEAQ (reference sequence). Trimming took 5 bases from V and 6 from J, leaving 16 bases between them. The CDR3 consists of 14 residues. CDR3 loop: CASSPRSKADGYTF. The DNA of the CDR3 is TGTGCCAGCAGCCCTCGATCTAAGGCGGATGGCTACACCTTC.

The rearrangement uses TRBV6-5 and TRBJ2-7; 7 positions agree with TRBD1. V shed 6 bases and J 5 bases; nucleotides not matched to a gene: 10. Germline-derived CDR1 and CDR2 are MNHEY and SVGAGI. The CDR3 sequence is 14 residues long. The CDR3 DNA reads as TGTGCCAGCAGCGCCCGACAGGGTTCCAACGAGCAGTACTTC. Amino acid sequence: CASSARQGSNEQYF.

The genes are TRBV9 and TRBJ2-3; a weak D match, TRBD1 (5 bases). The CDR3 contains 15 residues. The germline V gene encodes CDR1 SGDLS and CDR2 YYNGEE. The germline V and J ends were trimmed by 3 bases and 2 bases, with 13 bases remaining between them. The CDR3 sequence: CASSEEAGITDTQYF. CDR3 sequence (DNA): TGTGCCAGCAGCGAAGAAGCAGGGATCACAGATACGCAGTATTTT.

V is TRBV19 and J is TRBJ1-1; D remains ambiguous. CDR1 LNHDA and CDR2 SQIVND come from the germline V gene (reference sequence). CDR3 size: 12 residues. Trimming took off 3 bases at V and 4 bases at J, with 6 bases between the two ends. The CDR3 bases are TGTGCCAGTAGTATGGGGAGCACTGAAGCTTTCTTT. It codes for CASSMGSTEAFF. The variable domain in full, completed from reference TRBV19 and TRBJ1-1, reads DGGITQSPKYLFRKEGQNVTLSCEQNLNHDAMYWYRQDPGQGLRLIYYSQIVNDFQKGDIAEGYSVSREKKESFPLTVTSAQKNPTAFYLCASSMGSTEAFFGQGTRLTVV.

CDR3 sequence (DNA): TGTGCCAGCAAGGGACAGCCGAACACTGAAGCTTTCTTT. Translation gives CASKGQPNTEAFF. This sequence joins TRBV2 and TRBJ1-1; 7 nucleotides agree with TRBD1. The V gene's germline CDR1 is SNHLY and CDR2 FYNNEI. The CDR3 length is 13 residues. V lost 7 bases and J lost 1; bases outside the gene matches: 3.

The chain has TRBV7-2 and TRBJ1-6; D unresolved. The V gene's germline CDR1 is SGHTA and CDR2 FQGNSA. The length of the CDR3 is 15 residues. V was trimmed by 1 base and J by 2 bases, leaving 6 bases between them. CDR3 DNA: TGTGCCAGCAGCTTAGGGAGCACCTATAATTCACCCCTCCACTTT. This gives the protein CASSLGSTYNSPLHF.

The V gene is TRBV4-2, the J gene TRBJ2-7, with 12 bases matching TRBD2. Trimming at V came to 5 bases and at J to 2 bases, leaving 7 bases not matched to a gene. The CDR3 consists of 16 residues. Germline values: CDR1 LGHNA, CDR2 YNFKEQ. As DNA, the CDR3 is TGTGCCAGCAGCGAATCGACTAGCGGGGGAACCTACGAGCAGTACTTC. Protein product: CASSESTSGGTYEQYF.

This clone appeared once. The gene calls are TRBV7-3 and TRBJ2-2, with a possible D match to TRBD2 (7 bases). CDR1 and CDR2 (germline): SGHTA, FQGTGA. Deletions cut 0 bases from V and 4 bases from J, with 9 bases between. The CDR3 has 15 amino acids. The CDR3 region is CASSLTGGRTGELFF. CDR3 nucleotides: TGTGCCAGCAGCTTAACCGGGGGGCGCACCGGGGAGCTGTTTTTT.

The chain carries TRBV10-2 and TRBJ1-1; 8 nucleotides agree with TRBD1. Trimming removed 7 bases from V and 0 bases from J; junction bases left unmatched: 4. CDR1 is WSHSY and CDR2 is SAAADI in the germline V gene. The CDR3 contains 14 residues. CDR3 nucleotides: TGCGCCAGCAACAGGGGGAAGGTGAACACTGAAGCTTTCTTT. Translating gives CASNRGKVNTEAFF.

This clone has only one observation. The rearrangement links TRBV5-8 to TRBJ2-2; tentative D call: TRBD2 (6 bases). Trimming shortened V by 5 bases and J by 5 bases, and 16 bases separated the two germline ends. The CDR3 totals 15 residues. Looked up from germline, CDR1 is SGHTS and CDR2 is YDEGEE. The CDR3, as DNA: TGTGCCAGCAGAATATACGGGAGAGGGACCGGGGAGCTGTTTTTT. Encoded protein: CASRIYGRGTGELFF.

This clone came up once. V gene TRBV16 combines with J gene TRBJ2-1; no clear D gene. The CDR3 covers 12 residues. In germline, CDR1 is KGHSY, CDR2 FQNENV. V lost 3 bases, J lost 8 bases, and 8 bases lay in between. CDR3 sequence (DNA): TGTGCCAGCAGCCACCCTTTAGATGAGCAGTTCTTC. It specifies CASSHPLDEQFF.

In this sample, this clone turned up once. The chain combines TRBV29-1 with TRBJ2-1, with D perhaps given as TRBD1 or TRBD2 (5 bases each). This CDR3 contains 13 residues. CDR1 and CDR2 (germline): SQVTM, ANQGSEA. Trimming cost V 7 bases and J 2 bases, with 12 bases left between them. The CDR3 DNA reads TGCAGCGGGGGGACGGAGGCCTACAATGAGCAGTTCTTC. Translating gives CSGGTEAYNEQFF.

This chain connects TRBV14 to TRBJ2-1, with 9 bases matching TRBD2. The germline CDR1 and CDR2 sequences are SGHDN and FVKESK. The CDR3 runs 16 residues. Losses at the gene ends were 1 base for V and 8 bases for J; bases not matched to a gene: 9. CDR3 residues: CASSQGASGGRDEQFF. CDR3 nucleotide sequence: TGTGCCAGCAGCCAAGGGGCCAGCGGGGGGCGAGATGAGCAGTTCTTC. Full variable domain (missing parts from reference TRBV14 and TRBJ2-1): EAGVTQFPSHSVIEKGQTVTLRCDPISGHDNLYWYRRVMGKEIKFLLHFVKESKQDESGMPNNRFLAERTGGTYSTLKVQPAELEDSGVYFCASSQGASGGRDEQFFGPGTRLTVL.

The chain employs TRBV2 and TRBJ1-5; unclear D gene. Germline assignment: CDR1 SNHLY and CDR2 FYNNEI. The CDR3 has 16 residues. V was trimmed by 4 bases and J by 0 bases, leaving 13 bases between them. CDR3 in DNA: TGTGCCAGCAGTGGAGTCTTTGATAGTAGCAATCAGCCCCAGCATTTT. Amino acid sequence: CASSGVFDSSNQPQHF.

J is TRBJ2-4 and V is TRBV30; 7 bases are shared with TRBD1. Germline CDR1 GTSNPN, CDR2 SVGIG (reference sequence). J lost 1 base, V lost 8 bases, and 5 bases had no gene match. CDR3 size: 13 residues. The CDR3 nucleotides read TGTGCCCGACAGGGACCTGCCAAAAACATTCAGTACTTC. It specifies CARQGPAKNIQYF.

This chain joins TRBV5-1 and TRBJ1-2; no clear D gene. Trimming cost V 0 bases and J 7 bases, with 16 bases left between them. Germline CDR1 and CDR2: SGHRS and YFSETQ. The CDR3 is 15 amino acids. CDR3 loop: CASSLGGTPGGGYTF. CDR3 sequence (DNA): TGCGCCAGCAGCTTGGGCGGCACCCCCGGCGGTGGCTACACCTTC.

The V and J genes are TRBV6-5 and TRBJ2-2; tentatively, D is TRBD2 (6 bases). CDR3 length: 14 amino acids. Germline loops: CDR1 MNHEY, CDR2 SVGAGI. Between the trimmed V and J ends, which lost 6 bases and 3 bases, there was a span of 11 bases. CDR3 sequence reads: CASSPTGDTGELFF. CDR3 bases: TGTGCCAGCAGCCCCACGGGGGACACCGGGGAGCTGTTTTTT.

V gene TRBV7-9 combines with J gene TRBJ1-4; TRBD1 agrees at 10 bases. V lost 4 bases and J lost 6; bases outside the gene matches: 2. The CDR3 length is 14 residues. CDR1 and CDR2 (germline): SEHNR, FQNEAQ (reference sequence). Here the CDR3 reads CASSSGTGDEKLFF. The CDR3 DNA follows: TGTGCCAGCAGCTCCGGGACAGGGGATGAAAAACTGTTTTTT.

The chain carries TRBV7-9 and TRBJ2-6, with D possibly being TRBD2 (5 bases). Germline V gene sequence: CDR1 SEHNR, CDR2 FQNEAQ (reference sequence). Trimming took off 8 bases at V and 0 bases at J, with 5 bases between the two ends. The CDR3 extends over 13 amino acids. The CDR3 loop reads CASGSSGANVLTF. The CDR3 DNA is TGTGCCAGCGGGAGCTCTGGGGCCAACGTCCTGACTTTC.

The chain recombines TRBV2 with TRBJ1-4; possible D gene TRBD1, 6 bases. V dropped 4 bases and J dropped 13 bases, with 19 bases sitting between them. Germline CDR1 and CDR2: SNHLY and FYNNEI. The CDR3 is 14 amino acids. Written as DNA, the CDR3 is TGTGCCAGCAGTGTAGAACAGGGAGCCTTGGGACTGTTTTTT. It yields the protein CASSVEQGALGLFF.

The J gene is TRBJ2-7, the V gene TRBV14, with D possibly being TRBD2 (7 bases). Germline-derived CDR1 and CDR2 are SGHDN and FVKESK. This CDR3 is 14 amino acids long. V shed 4 bases and J shed 3 bases, with 13 bases lying between them. The CDR3 coding sequence is TGTGCCAGCAGCCCCGGGGGGCGCTTCTACGAGCAGTACTTC. It encodes CASSPGGRFYEQYF.

This chain uses TRBV29-1 with TRBJ2-3; 8 nucleotides align to TRBD2. Germline V lookup: CDR1 SQVTM, CDR2 ANQGSEA. The CDR3 runs 14 residues. V dropped 6 bases and J dropped 2; count of bases not matched to a gene: 7. Here the CDR3 reads CSVHRGGNTDTQYF. The CDR3, as DNA: TGCAGCGTACATCGCGGGGGGAACACAGATACGCAGTATTTT.

The rearrangement joins TRBV7-2 to TRBJ1-1; possibly TRBD1 for D (5 bases). CDR3 length: 14 residues. The ends were cut back, 1 base at V and 1 base at J, with 7 bases in the middle. CDR1 and CDR2 (germline): SGHTA, FQGNSA. The CDR3 region has the DNA TGTGCCAGCAGCTTAGTGACAGCGAACACTGAAGCTTTCTTT. As protein: CASSLVTANTEAFF.